A selection of T cell receptor beta chains follows, all from one sample in a study of blood T cell repertoires in COVID-19. TCRdb's copy holds only in-frame clones and misses some; the assay was immunoSEQ multiplex PCR. The sample lists about 280,000 clones; around 84% were seen once. Material: PBMCs or T cells enriched from blood (not recorded which). These receptors all stem from a woman in her fifties or sixties who had recovered from COVID-19. Both conserved end residues are trimmed from each CDR3.

j_gene: TRBJ1-4; v_gene: TRBV27; CDR3aa: ASSSPGQGRSNEKLF
j_gene: TRBJ2-5; v_gene: TRBV3-1/TRBV3-2; CDR3aa: ASSQETSGIETQY
j_gene: TRBJ1-4; v_gene: TRBV5-4; CDR3aa: ATQDRDNEKLF
j_gene: TRBJ1-5; v_gene: TRBV7-2; CDR3aa: ASSDSQLGQPQH
j_gene: TRBJ1-2; v_gene: TRBV28; CDR3aa: ASSLFEGAGGYT
j_gene: TRBJ2-1; v_gene: TRBV5-4; CDR3aa: ASSLVRVQGSAEQF
j_gene: TRBJ1-5; v_gene: TRBV28; CDR3aa: ASRLRAGQGYGNQPQH
j_gene: TRBJ2-5; v_gene: TRBV19; CDR3aa: ASSSWTGGIETQY
j_gene: TRBJ2-5; v_gene: TRBV24-1; CDR3aa: ATSERTGKETQY
j_gene: TRBJ2-7; v_gene: TRBV7-2; CDR3aa: ASSLLGGVGYEQY
j_gene: TRBJ1-2; v_gene: TRBV5-6; CDR3aa: ASSWSGGNYGYT
j_gene: TRBJ2-1; v_gene: TRBV11-2; CDR3aa: ASSQNSGTGVSYNEQF
j_gene: TRBJ2-2; v_gene: TRBV7-9; CDR3aa: ASSRRLAGNTGELF
j_gene: TRBJ2-3; v_gene: TRBV27; CDR3aa: ASSSDRGKAQY
j_gene: TRBJ2-2; v_gene: TRBV7-3; CDR3aa: ASGTVANTGELF
j_gene: TRBJ1-5; v_gene: TRBV5-6; CDR3aa: ASSSVGTGSQPQH
j_gene: TRBJ2-5; v_gene: TRBV29-1; CDR3aa: SVVRFVGTSGGETQY
j_gene: TRBJ2-5; v_gene: TRBV7-6; CDR3aa: ASSLDGSSGTQY
j_gene: TRBJ2-3; v_gene: TRBV7-2; CDR3aa: ASSLDGDPSTDTQY
j_gene: TRBJ1-5; v_gene: TRBV3-1/TRBV3-2; CDR3aa: ASSLGTHSNQPQH
j_gene: TRBJ1-2; v_gene: TRBV5-6; CDR3aa: ASSYYRAIYGYT
j_gene: TRBJ1-2; v_gene: TRBV7-9; CDR3aa: ASSLVDRHGYT
j_gene: TRBJ1-1; v_gene: TRBV6-6; CDR3aa: ASSYSQGGVNTEAF
j_gene: TRBJ1-4; v_gene: TRBV28; CDR3aa: ASSSVFQSNEKLF
j_gene: TRBJ2-1; v_gene: TRBV14; CDR3aa: ASSLFSGGLGEQF
j_gene: TRBJ1-4; v_gene: TRBV2; CDR3aa: ASIREDIGEKLF
j_gene: TRBJ2-1; v_gene: TRBV4-3; CDR3aa: ASSETSGSNGNEQF
j_gene: TRBJ1-5; v_gene: TRBV11-2; CDR3aa: ASSPSTGAGSQPQH
j_gene: TRBJ2-3; v_gene: TRBV11-2; CDR3aa: ASSRLAGNTDTQY
j_gene: TRBJ1-2; v_gene: TRBV6-5; CDR3aa: ASRSTGKLYGYT
j_gene: TRBJ1-1; v_gene: TRBV7-2; CDR3aa: ASSLMAGDTEAF
j_gene: TRBJ2-7; v_gene: TRBV12-3/TRBV12-4; CDR3aa: ASSPGPGIEQY
j_gene: TRBJ1-5; v_gene: TRBV20-1; CDR3aa: SASVGQPQH
j_gene: TRBJ2-2; v_gene: TRBV12-5; CDR3aa: ASGSGSGELF
j_gene: TRBJ1-1; v_gene: TRBV29-1; CDR3aa: SVTPGYTEAF
j_gene: TRBJ2-7; v_gene: TRBV10-1; CDR3aa: ASSDTSGYEQY
j_gene: TRBJ2-6; v_gene: TRBV18; CDR3aa: ASSLFELSGANVLT
j_gene: TRBJ1-4; v_gene: TRBV19; CDR3aa: ASNPRATNEKLF
j_gene: TRBJ2-1; v_gene: TRBV19; CDR3aa: ASSIRAGGHEQF
j_gene: TRBJ2-2; v_gene: TRBV21-1; CDR3aa: ASSKPRSDNTGELF
j_gene: TRBJ1-1; v_gene: TRBV18; CDR3aa: AGGQGMNTEAF
j_gene: TRBJ2-3; v_gene: TRBV5-1; CDR3aa: ASSSHDTQY
j_gene: TRBJ2-5; v_gene: TRBV5-1; CDR3aa: ASSQRRRSQETQY
j_gene: TRBJ2-7; v_gene: TRBV4-1; CDR3aa: ASSQESASSYEQY
j_gene: TRBJ1-5; v_gene: TRBV30; CDR3aa: AWSDSFNQPQH